The TCR beta chain described here comes from a study of T cells in Graves' hyperthyroidism and ophthalmopathy. Amplified TCR beta CDR3 regions came from RNA transcripts. The TCR CDR3 first-round RT-PCR relied on the HTBI primer set. TCRdb independently ran MiXCR on the multiplex PCR reads; one entry per CDR3 protein. The table has about 400,000 distinct CDR3 sequences, 15% to 19% seen once. The CDR3 is 19 residues long. V gave up 2 bases and J gave up 8 bases; unmatched junction bases: 18. Absence of ophthalmopathy progression within 18 months defined stable Graves' hyperthyroidism. Patients were aged 18 to 65, had disease duration under 2 months, and had newly diagnosed hyperthyroidism. On this clonotype: Antigen specificity is unknown. With a much larger clone just one base away, this may be a read error.

Study-wide findings and caveats: Ophthalmopathy cases were set apart from stable hyperthyroidism by a 13 V-J model.

This chain links TRBV12-3 or TRBV12-4 with TRBJ2-1, with TRBD2 matching 10 bases. This sequence was found in a woman aged 18-30 years with Graves' hyperthyroidism. Sequenced input: blood. The CDR3: CASSLTTSGVGVISDEQFF. The CDR3 region has the DNA TGTGCCAGCAGTTTAACTACTAGCGGGGTTGGAGTAATTAGCGATGAGCAGTTCTTC.